These T cell receptor beta chains were read from a single sample in a study of cytomegalovirus exposure and HLA in healthy donors. Repertoires were generated with immunoSEQ multiplex PCR, while TCRdb's copy carries only in-frame clones and drops some. The sample gives 100,000 to 150,000 clones, approximately 75% of which show up once; 3% to 4% is in the top ten. Sequenced sample: PBMCs. All receptors derive from a woman aged 45-60 years in good health and CMV-seronegative. Both conserved end residues are part of each CDR3. A D gene is named only where the DNA matches it firmly. For some rows the clone size is stated as once, few or many, or as a class when expanded; others skip it.

abundance	v_gene	j_gene	d_gene	CDR3nt	CDR3aa
NA	TRBV6-5	TRBJ2-7	TRBD1	TGTGCCAGCAGACGGGACAGGACCGCCTACGAGCAGTACTTC	CASRRDRTAYEQYF
few	TRBV29-1	TRBJ1-2	TRBD1	TGCAGCGTTGGGGACAGAACCTATGGCTACACCTTC	CSVGDRTYGYTF
few	TRBV4-3	TRBJ2-1	TRBD2	TGCGCCAGCAGCCAAGACGCGGGACTAGCGGACGACAATGAGCAGTTCTTC	CASSQDAGLADDNEQFF
NA	TRBV20-1	TRBJ2-7	NA	TGCAGTGTTCCAGGGGACGAGCAGTACTTC	CSVPGDEQYF
NA	TRBV7-2	TRBJ1-1	TRBD1	TGTGCCAGCAGCCGCGGGGGGGACAGAAACACTGAAGCTTTCTTT	CASSRGGDRNTEAFF
NA	TRBV28	TRBJ2-7	NA	TGTGCCAGCAGTTCGGGGACTCAGCCTCTCGAGCAGTACTTC	CASSSGTQPLEQYF
once	TRBV7-2	TRBJ2-7	TRBD1	TGTGCCAGCAGCCCGGACAGGACCTCCTACGAGCAGTACTTC	CASSPDRTSYEQYF
NA	TRBV2	TRBJ1-1	TRBD1	TGTGCCAGCACCCAATTACCGACAGGGAGTAAAGCTTTCTTT	CASTQLPTGSKAFF
NA	TRBV5-3	TRBJ2-7	NA	TGTGCCAGAAATGGAGACTGCCCTGTCCACGAGCAGTACTTC	CARNGDCPVHEQYF
NA	TRBV27	TRBJ2-2	TRBD1	TGTGCCAGCAGTTTTCCAGGGGGCGAAGGGGAGCTGTTTTTT	CASSFPGGEGELFF
NA	TRBV7-9	TRBJ2-6	NA	TGTGCCAGCAGCTTAATACAGGTCTCTGGGGCCAACGTCCTGACTTTC	CASSLIQVSGANVLTF
NA	TRBV4-2	TRBJ2-7	TRBD2	TGTGCCAGCAGCCAGGGACTAGCGGGTGCCTACGAGCAGTACTTC	CASSQGLAGAYEQYF
NA	TRBV28	TRBJ2-3	TRBD2	TGTGCCAGCAGTCCCTTCAAGGTAGCGGGGGTCACAGATACGCAGTATTTT	CASSPFKVAGVTDTQYF
NA	TRBV27	TRBJ1-1	TRBD1	TGTGCCAGCAGCTTCCCGGACAGGGCAAATGAAGCTTTCTTT	CASSFPDRANEAFF
NA	TRBV15	TRBJ2-1	NA	TGTGCCACCAGCAGAGGTCGTAAGGGGATAGATATTGGGGAGCAGTTCTTC	CATSRGRKGIDIGEQFF
few	TRBV11-2	TRBJ2-7	NA	TGTGCCAGCAGCTTAATTTCCGGGGGGCCCAACTACGAGCAGTACTTC	CASSLISGGPNYEQYF
NA	TRBV4-3	TRBJ1-2	NA	TGCGCCAGCAGCCAAGATACAGGATATAATGGCTACACCTTC	CASSQDTGYNGYTF
NA	TRBV5-4	TRBJ1-4	NA	TGTGCCAGCAGCTTGGACAACACAAATGAAAAACTGTTTTTT	CASSLDNTNEKLFF
NA	TRBV19	TRBJ1-1	NA	TGTGCCAGTAGTATAGTACAGGCGGACACTGAAGCTTTCTTT	CASSIVQADTEAFF
NA	TRBV27	TRBJ1-3	TRBD1	TGTGCCAGCAGTACTGCCAGGGGGCTAGGAAACACCATATATTTT	CASSTARGLGNTIYF
NA	TRBV15	TRBJ1-1	NA	TGTGCCACCAGCAGAGACAGGGACTCTTTCTCTGAAGCTTTCTTT	CATSRDRDSFSEAFF
NA	TRBV7-2	TRBJ2-7	NA	TGTGCCAGCAGCCAAGTTTGGGGAGGGCAGTACTTC	CASSQVWGGQYF
few	TRBV27	TRBJ2-4	NA	TGTGCCAGCAGTTTAGCGGGTCATGAAAACATTCAGTACTTC	CASSLAGHENIQYF
NA	TRBV4-2	TRBJ2-7	TRBD2	TGTGCCAGCAGCCGTGAACTAGCGGGCCACTCCTACGAGCAGTACTTC	CASSRELAGHSYEQYF
NA	TRBV27	TRBJ2-7	NA	TGTGCCAGCAGCCCAGGATACGAGCAGTACTTC	CASSPGYEQYF
NA	TRBV4-1	TRBJ2-1	TRBD2	TGCGCCAGCGCACCAGGACTAGCGGGAGTGTTACTCAATGAGCAGTTCTTC	CASAPGLAGVLLNEQFF
few	TRBV2	TRBJ1-2	NA	TGTGCCAGCAGCCGGGCAGGGTTTTTTCCTAACTATGGCTACACCTTC	CASSRAGFFPNYGYTF